These 21 T cell receptor beta chains originate from one sample sequenced in a study of cytomegalovirus exposure and HLA in healthy donors. Primers included in the PCR were 60 Vbeta and 13 Jbeta primers. Clones were sequenced by immunoSEQ multiplex PCR, and TCRdb holds only the in-frame ones, with some missing. The profile covers 150,000 to 200,000 clones, with about three quarters appearing a single time and 5% to 7% taken by the ten largest. The specimen was PBMCs. These TCRs come from a middle-aged man in good health and CMV-seronegative.

This clone was counted between two and nine times. J is TRBJ1-2 and V is TRBV5-4; 7 bases fit TRBD1. The CDR3 has 13 amino acids. Germline assignment: CDR1 SGHNT and CDR2 YYREEE (reference sequence). V gave up 2 bases and J gave up 8 bases; unmatched junction bases: 6. CDR3 protein: CASSFPRGDGYTF. CDR3 DNA sequence: TGTGCCAGCAGCTTCCCCAGGGGGGACGGCTACACCTTC.

V is TRBV18 and J is TRBJ1-2; D not certain. CDR1 is KGHSH, CDR2 LQKENI, per germline. This CDR3 is built from 15 residues. Between the trimmed V and J ends, which lost 1 base and 6 bases, there was a span of 15 bases. CDR3: CASSPRRQEADGYTF. CDR3 in DNA: TGTGCCAGCTCACCACGTCGTCAGGAAGCTGATGGCTACACCTTC.

This chain uses TRBV9 with TRBJ2-1, with 7 bases matching TRBD1. Germline V gene lookup returns CDR1 SGDLS and CDR2 YYNGEE. This CDR3 region has 15 residues. J gave up 2 bases and V 4 bases, and 6 bases lay outside the gene matches. For the CDR3, the DNA is TGTGCCAGCAGCCCCGAAGGGGGCCCCTACAATGAGCAGTTCTTC. It translates to CASSPEGGPYNEQFF.

The rearrangement joins TRBV5-4 to TRBJ1-1, with 11 bases that match TRBD1. Germline values: CDR1 SGHNT, CDR2 YYREEE (reference sequence). The length of the CDR3 is 16 residues. The J segment lost 6 bases and the V segment lost 4 bases, leaving 11 bases of the junction unmatched. The CDR3 here is CASSTGWGQGVSEAFF. CDR3 in DNA: TGTGCCAGCAGCACCGGATGGGGACAGGGGGTATCTGAAGCTTTCTTT. Supplemented by reference TRBV5-4 and TRBJ1-1, the full variable domain reads ETGVTQSPTHLIKTRGQQVTLRCSSQSGHNTVSWYQQALGQGPQFIFQYYREEENGRGNFPPRFSGLQFPNYSSELNVNALELDDSALYLCASSTGWGQGVSEAFFGQGTRLTVV.

CDR3 amino acids: CASSHRDRGLYEQYF. CDR3 DNA sequence: TGTGCCAGCAGTCACCGGGACAGGGGGCTGTACGAGCAGTACTTC. J is TRBJ2-7 and V is TRBV6-5; 12 positions match TRBD1. The V segment lost 5 bases and the J segment 4 bases; nucleotides outside the gene matches: 6. The CDR3 has 15 amino acids. Germline values: CDR1 MNHEY, CDR2 SVGAGI.

The rearrangement uses TRBV4-3 and TRBJ2-7; a possible D gene is TRBD1 (5 bases). The germline gives CDR1 LGHNA, CDR2 YSLEER. This CDR3 comprises 15 residues. V dropped 3 bases and J dropped 0 bases, with 12 bases sitting between them. The CDR3 loop reads CASSQGQASSYEQYF. CDR3 bases: TGCGCCAGCAGCCAGGGGCAGGCGAGCTCCTACGAGCAGTACTTC.

The chain links TRBV6-5 to TRBJ2-5, with 9 bases matching TRBD1. The J call is in doubt because the DNA end fits TRBJ2-7 better. Germline V gene data show CDR1 as MNHEY and CDR2 as SVGAGI. This CDR3 is 15 amino acids long. Here the CDR3 reads CASSYSGQGPYEQYF. CDR3 DNA: TGTGCCAGCAGTTACTCGGGACAGGGCCCCTACGAGCAGTACTTC.

The rearrangement links TRBV6-6 to TRBJ2-5, with 9 bases fitting TRBD2. Germline V gene lookup returns CDR1 MNHNY and CDR2 SVGAGI (reference sequence). This CDR3 spans 16 amino acids. With 4 bases clipped from V and 1 base from J, the junction kept 7 bases outside the gene matches. CDR3 residues: CASSSSWTSAQETQYF. The CDR3 coding sequence is TGTGCCAGCAGTTCTTCCTGGACTAGCGCCCAAGAGACCCAGTACTTC.

V usage is TRBV7-3 and J usage is TRBJ2-5; 9 bases map to TRBD1. Germline-derived CDR1 and CDR2 are SGHTA and FQGTGA. The CDR3 extends over 14 amino acids. V was pared by 4 bases and J by 4 bases, with 4 bases of the junction left unmatched. CDR3 sequence (DNA): TGTGCCAGCAGCTCCTACAGGGGGCGAGAGACCCAGTACTTC. Protein product: CASSSYRGRETQYF.

Remarks on this clone: The junction and the germline gene differ at one end; a read error may be behind it. This rearrangement joins TRBV7-9 to TRBJ2-1; 7 nucleotides match TRBD1. This CDR3 contains 14 residues. From germline, CDR1 is SEHNR and CDR2 FQNEAQ (reference sequence). The CDR3, as DNA: TGTGCCAGCAGCCCGGTGGACAGGAACAATGGGCAGTTCTTC. Residues: CASSPVDRNNGQFF.

The gene calls are TRBV25-1 and TRBJ2-2, with D hard to call. CDR3 length: 12 residues. Trimming left V 3 bases short and J 6 bases short, with 5 bases between. CDR1 is MGHDK and CDR2 is SYGVNS in the germline V gene. The CDR3 sequence is CASSDFPGELFF. The CDR3 DNA sequence: TGTGCCAGCAGTGACTTTCCCGGGGAGCTGTTTTTT.

The chain couples TRBV29-1 to TRBJ1-1, with 7 bases fitting TRBD1. After removal of 7 bases from V and 1 base from J, the junction contained 3 bases not matched to a gene. Germline V gene data show CDR1 as SQVTM and CDR2 as ANQGSEA. The CDR3 is made up of 12 amino acids. The CDR3 loop reads CSAGQENTEAFF. The CDR3 DNA is TGCAGCGCAGGACAGGAGAACACTGAAGCTTTCTTT.

This clone has more than one count but fewer than ten. CDR3 sequence: CASSVIQTPNTEAFF. DNA for the CDR3: TGTGCCAGCAGCGTGATACAGACCCCGAACACTGAAGCTTTCTTT. The gene calls are TRBV9 and TRBJ1-1; D uncertain. Trimming left V 2 bases short and J 1 base short, with 12 bases between. The CDR3 covers 15 residues. In germline, CDR1 is SGDLS, CDR2 YYNGEE.

The chain combines TRBV15 with TRBJ2-4; maybe TRBD1 (5 bases). Trimming took 1 base from V and 3 from J, leaving 13 bases between them. Germline V CDR1 and CDR2: LNHNV, YYDKDF (reference sequence). The CDR3 is 16 residues long. In nucleotides, the CDR3 is TGTGCCACCAGCAGAGGTGGATTAGGGGACAAAAACATTCAGTACTTC. This gives the protein CATSRGGLGDKNIQYF.

This clone was picked up a small number of times. In the same sample, other DNA sequences code for this CDR3. This chain connects TRBV18 to TRBJ1-5; 9 bases align to TRBD1. This CDR3 contains 15 residues. The germline V gene has CDR1 KGHSH and CDR2 LQKENI. With V trimmed by 6 bases and J by 3 bases, 6 bases remained unmatched. The CDR3 region has the DNA TGTGCCAGCTCGCCGACAGGGGGAAACAATCAGCCCCAGCATTTT. Translated, it gives CASSPTGGNNQPQHF.

The chain joins TRBV4-1 to TRBJ2-1, with 10 bases that match TRBD2. This CDR3 has 17 amino acids. Germline CDR1 and CDR2: MGHRA and YSYEKL. V lost 3 bases and J lost 9; bases outside the gene matches: 14. The CDR3 protein is CASSHDILAGEGREQFF. The CDR3 DNA reads as TGCGCCAGCAGCCACGATATCCTAGCGGGAGAGGGACGTGAGCAGTTCTTC.

The rearrangement joins TRBV21-1 to TRBJ2-7; the table's TRBD1 call for D was not verified on the DNA. TRBV21-1 is labeled a pseudogene. CDR3 size: 16 residues. CDR3 residues: CASSNLTGQALWEQYF. The CDR3, as DNA: TGTGCCAGCAGCAATCTGACGGGACAGGCCCTTTGGGAGCAGTACTTC.

This rearrangement joins TRBV4-3 to TRBJ2-3; the match to TRBD2 covers 13 bases. V lost 0 bases to trimming and J lost 2 bases; unmatched junction nucleotides: 5. Germline lookup yields CDR1 LGHNA and CDR2 YSLEER. The CDR3 spans 18 residues. DNA for the CDR3: TGCGCCAGCAGCCAAGATAGGGGACTAGCGGGACTCACAGATACGCAGTATTTT. It specifies CASSQDRGLAGLTDTQYF.

The chain has TRBV6-1 and TRBJ2-5; 8 bases line up with TRBD2. Germline CDR1 is MNHNS and CDR2 is SASEGT. The CDR3 consists of 14 residues. Trimming removed 1 base from V and 3 bases from J; junction bases left unmatched: 1. This CDR3 is CASSEGTSKETQYF. CDR3 bases: TGTGCCAGCAGTGAAGGGACTAGCAAAGAGACCCAGTACTTC.

This clone was picked up a small number of times. The genes are TRBV19 and TRBJ2-3; 7 bases line up with TRBD2. CDR3 length: 16 amino acids. Germline CDR1 LNHDA, CDR2 SQIVND (reference sequence). V shed 3 bases, J shed 0 bases, and the junction held 6 bases outside the gene matches. The CDR3 loop reads CASSMGLAVSTDTQYF. Written as DNA, the CDR3 is TGTGCCAGTAGTATGGGCCTAGCGGTGAGCACAGATACGCAGTATTTT. The full variable domain, its missing parts supplied by reference TRBV19 and TRBJ2-3, is DGGITQSPKYLFRKEGQNVTLSCEQNLNHDAMYWYRQDPGQGLRLIYYSQIVNDFQKGDIAEGYSVSREKKESFPLTVTSAQKNPTAFYLCASSMGLAVSTDTQYFGPGTRLTVL.

This chain connects TRBV11-3 to TRBJ2-7, with 8 bases that match TRBD1. The V segment lost 5 bases and the J segment 7 bases; nucleotides outside the gene matches: 10. The CDR3 spans 14 residues. CDR1 and CDR2 (germline): SGHNT, YENEEA. The chain's CDR3 is CASSPGGRAEEQYF. CDR3 sequence (DNA): TGTGCCAGCAGCCCAGGGGGCAGGGCGGAAGAGCAGTACTTC.